The 7 T cell receptor beta chains in this list originate from one sample, sequenced in a study of cytomegalovirus exposure and HLA in healthy donors. This PCR relied on a set of 60 Vbeta primers and 13 Jbeta primers. The method was immunoSEQ multiplex PCR; TCRdb's version includes in-frame clones alone and lacks a portion of them. This repertoire shows about 170,000 clones, more than 70% found once; its top ten account for under 6%. What was sequenced was PBMCs. These TCRs come from a woman in her forties or fifties in good health and CMV-seropositive.

The V call is TRBV4-3, the J call TRBJ2-2; 10 bases are a match to TRBD2. Per the germline V gene, CDR1 is LGHNA and CDR2 is YSLEER. The J segment lost 5 bases and the V segment lost 2 bases, leaving 20 bases of the junction unmatched. CDR3 length: 21 amino acids. The CDR3 DNA sequence: TGCGCCAGCAGCCAACGGCCCCCGGGGAGAAGCGGGGGGGCCCCAACCGGGGAGCTGTTTTTT. This codes for CASSQRPPGRSGGAPTGELFF.

The rearrangement joins TRBV7-9 to TRBJ2-7, with a weak D call TRBD2 (6 bases). The germline V gene has CDR1 SEHNR and CDR2 FQNEAQ (reference sequence). Trimming took off 5 bases at V and 4 bases at J, with 15 bases between the two ends. CDR3 length: 14 residues. CDR3 bases: TGTGCCAGCAGCCGCGGGACGGGAGTTTACGAGCAGTACTTC. Its translation is CASSRGTGVYEQYF.

This chain uses TRBV7-2 with TRBJ1-2; D may be TRBD1 (6 bases). The CDR3 totals 15 residues. V gave up 2 bases and J gave up 1 base, with 11 bases separating them. Germline loops: CDR1 SGHTA, CDR2 FQGNSA. Here the CDR3 reads CASSLNREGNYGYTF. CDR3 coding DNA: TGTGCCAGCAGCTTAAACAGGGAGGGTAACTATGGCTACACCTTC.

This chain uses TRBV28 with TRBJ2-7; D unclear. CDR1 and CDR2 (germline): MDHEN, SYDVKM. The CDR3 sequence is 14 residues long. V gave up 9 bases and J gave up 2 bases, with 17 bases separating them. CDR3 in amino acids: CASRGHGVTYEQYF. DNA for the CDR3: TGTGCCAGTCGAGGCCACGGAGTCACCTACGAGCAGTACTTC. The variable domain in full, completed from reference TRBV28 and TRBJ2-7, reads DVKVTQSSRYLVKRTGEKVFLECVQDMDHENMFWYRQDPGLGLRLIYFSYDVKMKEKGDIPEGYSVSREKKERFSLILESASTNQTSMYLCASRGHGVTYEQYFGPGTRLTVT.

This chain joins TRBV25-1 and TRBJ1-1; D remains unclear. V was shortened by 6 bases and J by 2 bases, with 10 bases between the two germline ends. CDR3 length: 13 residues. Germline CDR1 is MGHDK and CDR2 is SYGVNS. The CDR3 sequence: CASSLTGNTEAFF. The CDR3 nucleotides read TGTGCCAGCAGCCTAACCGGTAACACTGAAGCTTTCTTT.

CDR3 nucleotide sequence: TGTGCTAGTGGCCGCAGTAATAAGGACAGGGACGATCTAAGTACTGAAGCTTTCTTT. This gives the protein CASGRSNKDRDDLSTEAFF. The chain links TRBV12-5 to TRBJ1-1, with 8 bases aligning to TRBD1. The V gene's germline CDR1 is LGHNT and CDR2 FRNRAP. The CDR3 runs 19 residues. The ends lost 6 bases at V and 5 bases at J; junction bases unmatched: 23.

This chain joins TRBV2 and TRBJ2-7; D possibly corresponds to TRBD2 (7 bases). CDR3 length equals 14 residues. V was pared by 7 bases and J by 3 bases, with 16 bases between. Germline V CDR1 and CDR2: SNHLY, FYNNEI. CDR3 in DNA: TGTGCCAGCACCTTCGAGGGGGGGATCTACGAGCAGTACTTC. Translation gives CASTFEGGIYEQYF.